The 8 T cell receptor beta chains below come from one sample, sequenced in a study of blood T cell repertoires in COVID-19. Sequencing used immunoSEQ multiplex PCR; TCRdb keeps in-frame clones, though not all of them. The table lists over 55,000 clones, 75% to 85% of them singletons. The sequencing sample was made of peripheral blood. The origin of the receptors is a man aged 50-60 years with acute or convalescent COVID-19.

V usage is TRBV5-1 and J usage is TRBJ2-3; D not certain. Trimming took off 3 bases at V and 4 bases at J, with 12 bases between the two ends. The CDR3 has 14 amino acids. Germline lookup yields CDR1 SGHRS and CDR2 YFSETQ. CDR3: CASSSRPGADTQYF. The CDR3 DNA reads TGCGCCAGCAGCTCCCGGCCGGGTGCAGATACGCAGTATTTT.

The chain links TRBV2 to TRBJ1-2; 9 bases are a match to TRBD1. The CDR3 is 16 residues long. V lost 7 bases and J lost 4; bases outside the gene matches: 13. Per germline, CDR1 SNHLY and CDR2 FYNNEI. CDR3 amino acids: CASTLGQGGFSYGYTF. The DNA of the CDR3 is TGTGCCAGCACCCTGGGACAGGGAGGCTTCAGCTATGGCTACACCTTC.

The genes are TRBV6-5 and TRBJ1-4; 9 nucleotides align to TRBD1. Per germline, CDR1 MNHEY and CDR2 SVGAGI. The CDR3 runs 14 residues. Unmatched junction bases numbered 4, after V lost 4 bases and J lost 7 bases. In DNA form, the CDR3 reads TGTGCCAGCAGTTCGACAGGGGGAAGTGAAAAACTGTTTTTT. This codes for CASSSTGGSEKLFF.

CDR3 amino acids: CASTRQGPDGYTF. CDR3 DNA: TGTGCCAGCACCAGACAGGGGCCGGATGGCTACACCTTC. The rearrangement joins TRBV2 to TRBJ1-2, with 8 bases matching TRBD1. V lost 7 bases to trimming and J lost 6 bases; unmatched junction nucleotides: 7. The CDR3 sequence is 13 residues long. Looked up from germline, CDR1 is SNHLY and CDR2 is FYNNEI. The whole variable domain, remainder taken from reference TRBV2 and TRBJ1-2, is EPEVTQTPSHQVTQMGQEVILRCVPISNHLYFYWYRQILGQKVEFLVSFYNNEISEKSEIFDDQFSVERPDGSNFTLKIRSTKLEDSAMYFCASTRQGPDGYTFGSGTRLTVV.

This clone was detected once. The chain employs TRBV11-2 and TRBJ2-5; 9 bases agree with TRBD2. This CDR3 has 16 amino acids. Germline V lookup: CDR1 SGHAT, CDR2 FQNNGV. V lost 5 bases and J lost 1; bases outside the gene matches: 8. CDR3 in DNA: TGTGCCAGCAGCCACCCAGGCGGGGGGGGCCAAGAGACCCAGTACTTC. It is translated as CASSHPGGGGQETQYF.

V is TRBV24-1 and J is TRBJ2-5, with D maybe TRBD2 (5 bases). CDR1 and CDR2 (germline): KGHDR, SFDVKD. The germline V and J ends were trimmed by 0 bases and 5 bases, with 18 bases remaining between them. This CDR3 comprises 17 residues. The CDR3 sequence: CATSDLGAFEGTETQYF. The CDR3 coding sequence is TGTGCCACCAGTGATTTGGGTGCGTTCGAGGGTACGGAGACCCAGTACTTC.

This chain links TRBV14 with TRBJ1-6, with D uncertain. CDR3 size: 13 residues. Per germline, CDR1 SGHDN and CDR2 FVKESK. Between the trimmed V and J ends, which lost 0 bases and 7 bases, there was a span of 4 bases. DNA of the CDR3: TGTGCCAGCAGCCAAGACCGGAATTCACCCCTCCACTTT. This translates into CASSQDRNSPLHF.

This chain joins TRBV7-7 and TRBJ2-1, with 8 positions matching TRBD2. Trimming took 4 bases from V and 9 from J; bases not matched to a gene: 8. The germline CDR1 and CDR2 sequences are SSHAT and FNYEAQ (reference sequence). The CDR3 sequence is 14 residues long. The CDR3 is CASSSIAGSGEQFF. CDR3 coding DNA: TGTGCCAGCAGCTCCATAGCGGGGTCGGGTGAGCAGTTCTTC.